This entry lists 22 T cell receptor beta chains sequenced from one sample in a study of early T cells in non-severe SARS-CoV-2 infection (dated by TCRdb to about 2021). Receptor libraries were prepared by 5' RACE. Sequenced using a NextSeq 500. The raw public data were reprocessed by TCRdb itself: fastp quality trimming at Q25, MiXCR clonotype calling, in-frame beta chains only. CDR3 protein duplicates are merged, each entry listing the most common genes and DNA. The sample includes 95,000 to 120,000 distinct CDR3 sequences, with around 10% observed a single time. Around 3% of the sample rests with the top ten. Sequencing was carried out using whole blood. Source of these receptors: an adult who was a healthcare worker with PCR-confirmed SARS-CoV-2 infection or an uninfected control (not recorded which).

The chain has TRBV12-3 or TRBV12-4 and TRBJ1-2; possibly TRBD1 for D (6 bases). Deletions cut 5 bases from V and 5 bases from J, with 12 bases between. The CDR3 length is 13 residues. The CDR3 sequence is CASSPARGYGYTF. CDR3 DNA sequence: TGTGCCAGCAGTCCCGCCAGGGGATATGGCTACACCTTC.

The CDR3 sequence is CASSPPGTSDLGQYF. CDR3 nucleotide sequence: TGTGCCAGCAGTCCCCCCGGGACTAGCGATCTCGGGCAGTACTTC. The V and J genes are TRBV6-6 and TRBJ2-7; 10 nucleotides agree with TRBD2. Per germline, CDR1 MNHNY and CDR2 SVGAGI (reference sequence). The CDR3 covers 15 residues. Unmatched junction bases numbered 13, after V lost 5 bases and J lost 9 bases.

This clonotype was seen a handful of times. The chain is built from TRBV4-1 and TRBJ2-3, with a tentative D call TRBD1 (5 bases). The CDR3 runs 15 residues. Trimming removed 0 bases from V and 4 bases from J, with 11 bases in between. Germline V gene sequence: CDR1 MGHRA, CDR2 YSYEKL. Here the CDR3 reads CASSQEARGPDTQYF. As DNA, the CDR3 is TGCGCCAGCAGCCAAGAGGCTAGGGGCCCAGATACGCAGTATTTT.

This chain joins TRBV7-9 and TRBJ1-2; the D is unclear. The CDR3 is 13 amino acids. Between the trimmed V and J ends, which lost 3 bases and 0 bases, there was a span of 5 bases. Per the germline V gene, CDR1 is SEHNR and CDR2 is FQNEAQ (reference sequence). The CDR3 DNA reads as TGTGCCAGCAGCTTGCAGCCTAACTATGGCTACACCTTC. This encodes CASSLQPNYGYTF.

Ten or more counts support this clonotype. The rearrangement links TRBV20-1 to TRBJ1-1; tentative D call: TRBD1 (5 bases). The V gene lost 4 bases and the J gene lost 4 bases, with 10 bases spanning the gap. This CDR3 contains 12 residues. Germline lookup yields CDR1 DFQATT and CDR2 SNEGSKA (reference sequence). For the CDR3, the DNA is TGCAGTGCTACTCTCGGGGGCACTGAAGCTTTCTTT. Protein product: CSATLGGTEAFF.

The table lists this clonotype with many counts. V usage is TRBV2 and J usage is TRBJ2-3, with D uncertain. The CDR3 contains 11 residues. Germline CDR1 SNHLY, CDR2 FYNNEI. V was clipped by 5 bases and J by 6 bases, with 6 bases between them. The CDR3 nucleotides are TGTGCCAGCAGTATCGGGGATACGCAGTATTTT. Encoded protein: CASSIGDTQYF.

This clonotype has more than one count but fewer than ten. V is TRBV28 and J is TRBJ2-7; D remains unclear. The V gene's germline CDR1 is MDHEN and CDR2 SYDVKM. With 6 bases removed from V and 1 base from J, the gap between germline ends came to 4 bases. The CDR3 length is 11 residues. CDR3 amino acids: CASRHSYEQYF. CDR3 nucleotides: TGTGCCAGCAGGCATTCCTACGAGCAGTACTTC.

The rearrangement links TRBV3-1 to TRBJ2-7, with TRBD1 identical over 7 bases. This CDR3 is 15 amino acids long. Germline loops: CDR1 LGHDT, CDR2 YNNKEL (reference sequence). J lost 2 bases, V lost 5 bases, and 9 bases had no gene match. The CDR3 DNA is TGTGCCAGCAGCTATACCGGGACAGATGCCTACGAGCAGTACTTC. Residues: CASSYTGTDAYEQYF.

A single count supports this clonotype. J is TRBJ2-1 and V is TRBV9; D call uncertain. The V gene's germline CDR1 is SGDLS and CDR2 YYNGEE. The CDR3 contains 15 residues. The germline V and J ends were trimmed by 0 bases and 0 bases, with 7 bases remaining between them. The CDR3 DNA is TGTGCCAGCAGCGTAGGCCAGCTCTCCTACAATGAGCAGTTCTTC. Its protein is CASSVGQLSYNEQFF.

The chain recombines TRBV18 with TRBJ2-3; TRBD2 agrees at 10 bases. The CDR3 extends over 16 amino acids. Germline V CDR1 and CDR2: KGHSH, LQKENI. V was clipped by 3 bases and J by 2 bases; unmatched bases: 5. The CDR3, as DNA: TGTGCCAGCTCACCTCTAGCGGGGGTGCTCACAGATACGCAGTATTTT. Residues: CASSPLAGVLTDTQYF.

This clonotype showed up just a few times. The J gene is TRBJ2-1, the V gene TRBV6-5; D is uncertain. The germline gives CDR1 MNHEY, CDR2 SVGAGI. The CDR3 consists of 14 residues. V was cut by 9 bases and J by 6 bases, with 18 bases left in between. CDR3 in DNA: TGTGCCAGTCGTGGGGTGTGGGGTTCCAATGAGCAGTTCTTC. Protein: CASRGVWGSNEQFF.

The chain carries TRBV12-3 or TRBV12-4 and TRBJ1-1; a possible D gene is TRBD1 (5 bases). This CDR3 contains 13 residues. The V and J ends lost 1 base and 4 bases respectively, with 7 bases between them. CDR3 loop: CASSLVRGTEAFF. The CDR3 bases are TGTGCCAGCAGTTTAGTAAGGGGCACTGAAGCTTTCTTT.

The chain carries TRBV6-5 and TRBJ2-2, with D tentatively TRBD2 (5 bases). This CDR3 is built from 14 residues. Germline values: CDR1 MNHEY, CDR2 SVGAGI. V was cut by 8 bases and J by 4 bases, with 14 bases left in between. For the CDR3, the DNA is TGTGCCAGCCGGAAGGGAGTCCTCACCGGGGAGCTGTTTTTT. Its translation: CASRKGVLTGELFF.

This clonotype was seen a few times. The chain links TRBV24-1 to TRBJ2-7, with 7 bases that match TRBD1. The ends lost 5 bases at V and 1 base at J; junction bases unmatched: 13. The CDR3 covers 17 residues. Germline-derived CDR1 and CDR2 are KGHDR and SFDVKD. CDR3 amino acids: CATSASRGQVNSYEQYF. CDR3 nucleotides: TGTGCCACCAGTGCCAGTCGCGGACAGGTCAATTCCTACGAGCAGTACTTC.

This clonotype occurred many times. This chain joins TRBV5-6 and TRBJ1-5, with unresolved D. The germline V and J ends were trimmed by 0 bases and 4 bases, with 11 bases remaining between them. CDR1 and CDR2 (germline): SGHDT, YYEEEE. The CDR3 extends over 15 amino acids. The CDR3 loop reads CASSLGAPGNQPQHF. Here the CDR3 DNA reads TGTGCCAGCAGCTTGGGGGCGCCCGGGAATCAGCCCCAGCATTTT.

This clonotype was found many times. The chain couples TRBV7-9 to TRBJ1-2; a weak D match, TRBD1 (5 bases). In germline, CDR1 is SEHNR, CDR2 FQNEAQ (reference sequence). CDR3 length equals 13 residues. Trimming removed 2 bases from V and 8 bases from J, with 12 bases in between. CDR3 residues: CASSLKGVEGYTF. For the CDR3, the DNA is TGTGCCAGCAGCTTAAAAGGGGTAGAAGGCTACACCTTC.

This clonotype was seen repeatedly, ten times or more. CDR3 sequence reads: CSVALTVFNTEAFF. DNA of the CDR3: TGCAGCGTTGCTTTGACAGTTTTTAACACTGAAGCTTTCTTT. V gene TRBV29-1 combines with J gene TRBJ1-1, with D perhaps matching TRBD1 (5 bases). The CDR3 loop spans 14 amino acids. Germline V gene data show CDR1 as SQVTM and CDR2 as ANQGSEA. V lost 4 bases and J lost 2, with 14 bases in between.

Only a few counts were recorded for this clonotype. The V call is TRBV9, the J call TRBJ2-3; 13 bases map to TRBD2. V shed 7 bases, J shed 0 bases, and the junction held 8 bases outside the gene matches. The germline gives CDR1 SGDLS, CDR2 YYNGEE. The CDR3 runs to 17 residues. The CDR3 spells CASALAGGPSSTDTQYF. CDR3 in DNA: TGTGCCAGCGCACTAGCGGGAGGGCCCTCAAGCACAGATACGCAGTATTTT.

This chain links TRBV9 with TRBJ2-1; possibly TRBD1 for D (6 bases). CDR3 length: 13 residues. Trimming took 1 base from V and 7 from J, leaving 9 bases between them. Looked up from germline, CDR1 is SGDLS and CDR2 is YYNGEE. CDR3 sequence (DNA): TGTGCCAGCAGCGTAACAGGGATGAATGAGCAGTTCTTC. Translating it yields CASSVTGMNEQFF.

This clonotype appeared many times. The V gene is TRBV10-3, the J gene TRBJ2-7; TRBD1 aligns across 7 bases. The germline V gene has CDR1 ENHRY and CDR2 SYGVKD. There are 14 residues in the CDR3. V shed 10 bases and J 3 bases; nucleotides not matched to a gene: 12. CDR3 coding DNA: TGTGCCACTTCCCAGGGACAGCTAATCTACGAGCAGTACTTC. Its translation: CATSQGQLIYEQYF.

V and J are TRBV5-1 and TRBJ2-1; no clear D gene. The CDR3 sequence is 15 residues long. Germline V lookup: CDR1 SGHRS, CDR2 YFSETQ. Trimming removed 4 bases at V and 0 bases at J, with 11 bases between. As DNA, the CDR3 is TGCGCCAGCAGCCTCAATGTCTTCTCCTACAATGAGCAGTTCTTC. Translating it yields CASSLNVFSYNEQFF. The complete variable domain, with remaining parts taken from reference TRBV5-1 and TRBJ2-1, reads KAGVTQTPRYLIKTRGQQVTLSCSPISGHRSVSWYQQTPGQGLQFLFEYFSETQRNKGNFPGRFSGRQFSNSRSEMNVSTLELGDSALYLCASSLNVFSYNEQFFGPGTRLTVL.

This clonotype was recorded at least ten times. V usage is TRBV6-6 and J usage is TRBJ1-4, with a tentative D call TRBD1 (5 bases). The CDR3 covers 17 residues. Per germline, CDR1 MNHNY and CDR2 SVGAGI (reference sequence). The V end lost 0 bases, the J end lost 3 bases, and 14 bases lay between the germline ends. In DNA, the CDR3 is TGTGCCAGCAGTTACTCGAGAGGGGTCGAAGCTAATGAAAAACTGTTTTTT. Translating gives CASSYSRGVEANEKLFF.